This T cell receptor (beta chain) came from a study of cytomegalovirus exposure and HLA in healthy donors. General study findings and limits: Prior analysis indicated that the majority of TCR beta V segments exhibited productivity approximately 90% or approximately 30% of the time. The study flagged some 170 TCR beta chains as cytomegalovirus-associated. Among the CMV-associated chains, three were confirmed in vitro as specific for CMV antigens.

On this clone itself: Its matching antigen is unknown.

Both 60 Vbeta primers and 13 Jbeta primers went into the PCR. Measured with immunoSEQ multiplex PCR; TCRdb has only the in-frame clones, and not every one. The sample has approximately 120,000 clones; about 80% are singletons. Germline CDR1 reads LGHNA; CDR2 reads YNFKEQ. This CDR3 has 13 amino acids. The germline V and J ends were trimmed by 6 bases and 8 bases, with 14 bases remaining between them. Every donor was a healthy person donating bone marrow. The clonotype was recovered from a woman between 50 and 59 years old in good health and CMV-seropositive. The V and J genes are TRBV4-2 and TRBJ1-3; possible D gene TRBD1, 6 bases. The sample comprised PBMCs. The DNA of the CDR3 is TGTGCCAGCAGGCCCCGACAGGAGGACACCATATATTTT. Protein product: CASRPRQEDTIYF.